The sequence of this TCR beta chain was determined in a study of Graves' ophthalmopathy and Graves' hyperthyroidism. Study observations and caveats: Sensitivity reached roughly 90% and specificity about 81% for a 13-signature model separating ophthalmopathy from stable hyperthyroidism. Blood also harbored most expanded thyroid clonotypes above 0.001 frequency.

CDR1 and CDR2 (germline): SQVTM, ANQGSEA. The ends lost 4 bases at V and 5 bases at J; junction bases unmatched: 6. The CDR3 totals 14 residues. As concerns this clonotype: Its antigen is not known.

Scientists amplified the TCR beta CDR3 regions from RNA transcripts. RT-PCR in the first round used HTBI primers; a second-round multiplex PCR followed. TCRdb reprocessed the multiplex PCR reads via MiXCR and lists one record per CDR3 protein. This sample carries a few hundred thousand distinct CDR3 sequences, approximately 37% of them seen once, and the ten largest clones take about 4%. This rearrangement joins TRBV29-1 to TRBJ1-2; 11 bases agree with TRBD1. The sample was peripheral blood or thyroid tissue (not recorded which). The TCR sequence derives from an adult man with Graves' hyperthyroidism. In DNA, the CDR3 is TGCAGCGTTGTTTCGGGACAGGGGGTGTATGGCTACACCTTC. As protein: CSVVSGQGVYGYTF.